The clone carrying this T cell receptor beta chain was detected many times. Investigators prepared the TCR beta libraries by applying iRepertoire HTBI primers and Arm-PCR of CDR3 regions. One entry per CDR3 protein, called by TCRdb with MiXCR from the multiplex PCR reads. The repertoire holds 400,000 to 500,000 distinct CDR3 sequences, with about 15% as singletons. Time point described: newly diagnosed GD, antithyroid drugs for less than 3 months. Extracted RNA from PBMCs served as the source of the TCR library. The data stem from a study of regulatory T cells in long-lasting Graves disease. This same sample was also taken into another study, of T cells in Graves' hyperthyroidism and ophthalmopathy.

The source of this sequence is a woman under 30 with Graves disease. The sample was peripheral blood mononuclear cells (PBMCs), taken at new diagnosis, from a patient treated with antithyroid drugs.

CDR3 nucleotide sequence: TGTGCCAGCAGCTTTCGAGAGCGGGAGACCACAGATACGCAGTATTTT. Protein sequence: CASSFRERETTDTQYF. The rearrangement uses TRBV7-9 and TRBJ2-3; 8 nucleotides align to TRBD2. V trimming: 3 bases; J trimming: 2 bases; junction bases outside the gene matches: 7. Germline lookup yields CDR1 SEHNR and CDR2 FQNEAQ (reference sequence). CDR3 length equals 16 residues.